These T cell receptor beta chains were read from a single sample in a study of blood T cell repertoires in COVID-19. The method was immunoSEQ multiplex PCR; TCRdb's version includes in-frame clones alone and lacks a portion of them. The sample holds roughly 150,000 clones, under 90% seen once. The sequencing input was PBMCs or T cells enriched from blood (not recorded which). Receptor source: a woman aged 55-69 years who had recovered from COVID-19. Each CDR3 is given with its conserved first and last residue. Each record gives: D gene, CDR3 length, J gene, V gene, clone size, CDR3 DNA, CDR3 protein. A D gene is named only where the DNA matches it firmly. Size values are once, few and many counts, or a class for expanded clones, and some rows have none.

d_call: NA; cdr3_length: 13; j_call: TRBJ2-7; v_call: TRBV19; clone_size: NA; cdr3_nt: TGTGCCAGTAGCATAACGGGAGCCTACGAGCAGTACTTC; cdr3_aa: CASSITGAYEQYF
d_call: TRBD1; cdr3_length: 16; j_call: TRBJ1-6; v_call: TRBV6-5; clone_size: NA; cdr3_nt: TGTGCCAGCAGTTACGGGACAGGGGTAAAGAGATCACCCCTCCACTTT; cdr3_aa: CASSYGTGVKRSPLHF
d_call: TRBD1; cdr3_length: 17; j_call: TRBJ1-1; v_call: TRBV4-1; clone_size: NA; cdr3_nt: TGCGCCAGCAGCCAAAGGACAGGGACTCGTTTTCTGACTGAAGCTTTCTTT; cdr3_aa: CASSQRTGTRFLTEAFF
d_call: NA; cdr3_length: 14; j_call: TRBJ2-5; v_call: TRBV5-1; clone_size: NA; cdr3_nt: TGCGCCAGCAGCTTTGGGGCTATTGAGGAGACCCAGTACTTC; cdr3_aa: CASSFGAIEETQYF
d_call: TRBD2; cdr3_length: 13; j_call: TRBJ2-7; v_call: TRBV7-8; clone_size: NA; cdr3_nt: TGTGCCAGCAGCGTGACTAGCTTTTACGAGCAGTACTTC; cdr3_aa: CASSVTSFYEQYF
d_call: TRBD2; cdr3_length: 15; j_call: TRBJ2-4; v_call: TRBV3-1/TRBV3-2; clone_size: NA; cdr3_nt: TGTGCCAGCAGCCAAACTAGCGGGGGAAAAAACATTCAGTACTTC; cdr3_aa: CASSQTSGGKNIQYF
d_call: NA; cdr3_length: 12; j_call: TRBJ2-2; v_call: TRBV27; clone_size: NA; cdr3_nt: TGTGCCAGCAGTTTAGGCGGAGGTCGGCTGTTTTTT; cdr3_aa: CASSLGGGRLFF
d_call: NA; cdr3_length: 15; j_call: TRBJ2-7; v_call: TRBV9; clone_size: NA; cdr3_nt: TGTGCCAGCATGACGAGCGGGCATGGATCCTACGAGCAGTACTTC; cdr3_aa: CASMTSGHGSYEQYF
d_call: NA; cdr3_length: 14; j_call: TRBJ1-2; v_call: TRBV5-5; clone_size: NA; cdr3_nt: TGTGCCAGCAGCTATGGGACATTTAACTATGGCTACACCTTC; cdr3_aa: CASSYGTFNYGYTF
d_call: TRBD1; cdr3_length: 14; j_call: TRBJ1-2; v_call: TRBV7-8; clone_size: NA; cdr3_nt: TGTGCCAGCAGCCCACGACAGGGACTCTATGGCTACACCTTC; cdr3_aa: CASSPRQGLYGYTF
d_call: NA; cdr3_length: 14; j_call: TRBJ2-2; v_call: TRBV4-1; clone_size: few; cdr3_nt: TGCGCCAGCAGCCAAGATGGGCCAAACGGGGAGCTGTTTTTT; cdr3_aa: CASSQDGPNGELFF
d_call: NA; cdr3_length: 15; j_call: TRBJ2-5; v_call: TRBV24-1; clone_size: few; cdr3_nt: TGTGCCACCAGTGATTCTCGACTCCTACAAGAGACCCAGTACTTC; cdr3_aa: CATSDSRLLQETQYF
d_call: NA; cdr3_length: 15; j_call: TRBJ2-1; v_call: TRBV5-1; clone_size: NA; cdr3_nt: TGCGCCAGCAGCCCGGCAACGGGTGCGAGAGGTGAGCAGTTCTTC; cdr3_aa: CASSPATGARGEQFF
d_call: TRBD1; cdr3_length: 16; j_call: TRBJ1-4; v_call: TRBV7-9; clone_size: few; cdr3_nt: TGTGCCAGCAGCAAGGGACAGGGCATAGCTAATGAAAAACTGTTTTTT; cdr3_aa: CASSKGQGIANEKLFF
d_call: NA; cdr3_length: 14; j_call: TRBJ1-1; v_call: TRBV30; clone_size: many; cdr3_nt: TGTGCCTGGAATTCCTTGGGGCAGAACACTGAAGCTTTCTTT; cdr3_aa: CAWNSLGQNTEAFF
d_call: NA; cdr3_length: 14; j_call: TRBJ1-1; v_call: TRBV10-3; clone_size: once; cdr3_nt: TGTGCCATCTCGGACAGAGCTGGTGACACTGAAGCTTTCTTT; cdr3_aa: CAISDRAGDTEAFF
d_call: NA; cdr3_length: 13; j_call: TRBJ1-1; v_call: TRBV19; clone_size: NA; cdr3_nt: TGTGCCAGTAGTATAGGACAGGTCTATGAAGCTTTCTTT; cdr3_aa: CASSIGQVYEAFF
d_call: TRBD1; cdr3_length: 13; j_call: TRBJ1-5; v_call: TRBV6-5; clone_size: NA; cdr3_nt: TGTGCCAGCAGCCGCGACAGGGATCAGCCCCAGCATTTT; cdr3_aa: CASSRDRDQPQHF
d_call: NA; cdr3_length: 13; j_call: TRBJ1-5; v_call: TRBV12-3/TRBV12-4; clone_size: NA; cdr3_nt: TGTGCCAGCAGCAGACAGGACAATCAGCCCCAGCATTTT; cdr3_aa: CASSRQDNQPQHF
d_call: NA; cdr3_length: 16; j_call: TRBJ2-1; v_call: TRBV6-5; clone_size: NA; cdr3_nt: TGTGCCAGCAGTTACTCCGCGGGGAGCTCCTACAATGAGCAGTTCTTC; cdr3_aa: CASSYSAGSSYNEQFF
d_call: NA; cdr3_length: 14; j_call: TRBJ1-2; v_call: TRBV7-3; clone_size: few; cdr3_nt: TGTGCCAGCAGACCGGCGGGGCAAGTCTATGGCTACACCTTC; cdr3_aa: CASRPAGQVYGYTF
d_call: NA; cdr3_length: 18; j_call: TRBJ2-2; v_call: TRBV4-1; clone_size: NA; cdr3_nt: TGCGCCAGCAGCCCCCACGGTGCGTGGACTGCGAACACCGGGGAGCTGTTTTTT; cdr3_aa: CASSPHGAWTANTGELFF
d_call: TRBD1; cdr3_length: 15; j_call: TRBJ1-4; v_call: TRBV6-5; clone_size: NA; cdr3_nt: TGTGCCAGCAGTCGGGACAGGGCAATGACTGAAAAACTGTTTTTT; cdr3_aa: CASSRDRAMTEKLFF
d_call: TRBD1; cdr3_length: 15; j_call: TRBJ1-4; v_call: TRBV5-5; clone_size: NA; cdr3_nt: TGTGCCAGCAGCTTGGCAGGGGGCGAGGTTGGAAAACTGTTTTTT; cdr3_aa: CASSLAGGEVGKLFF
d_call: NA; cdr3_length: 14; j_call: TRBJ1-5; v_call: TRBV6-4; clone_size: NA; cdr3_nt: TGTGCCAGCAGGGAGAAGATTAGCAATCAGCCCCAGCATTTT; cdr3_aa: CASREKISNQPQHF
d_call: TRBD1; cdr3_length: 15; j_call: TRBJ1-1; v_call: TRBV6-6; clone_size: NA; cdr3_nt: TGTGCCAGCAGTTACCGGGACAGGGGTGGGACTGAAGCTTTCTTT; cdr3_aa: CASSYRDRGGTEAFF
d_call: TRBD1; cdr3_length: 16; j_call: TRBJ1-2; v_call: TRBV19; clone_size: NA; cdr3_nt: TGTGCCAGTAGTAACGGACAGGGTGCGGGCCGGGATGGCTACACCTTC; cdr3_aa: CASSNGQGAGRDGYTF
d_call: NA; cdr3_length: 14; j_call: TRBJ2-7; v_call: TRBV5-5; clone_size: NA; cdr3_nt: TGTGCCAGCAGCTTGAGTACGGGTACCTACGAGCAGTACTTC; cdr3_aa: CASSLSTGTYEQYF
d_call: NA; cdr3_length: 15; j_call: TRBJ1-1; v_call: TRBV4-2; clone_size: NA; cdr3_nt: TGTGCCAGCAGCCTGGCTAGTACAACGAACACTGAAGCTTTCTTT; cdr3_aa: CASSLASTTNTEAFF
d_call: TRBD1; cdr3_length: 17; j_call: TRBJ1-1; v_call: TRBV9; clone_size: NA; cdr3_nt: TGTGCCAGCAGCGTAGAGGGGACAGTAATTAAGAACACTGAAGCTTTCTTT; cdr3_aa: CASSVEGTVIKNTEAFF
d_call: TRBD1; cdr3_length: 15; j_call: TRBJ1-2; v_call: TRBV6-5; clone_size: NA; cdr3_nt: TGTGCCAGCAGTTCGACAGGGGGCGGAGTGTGGGGCTACACCTTC; cdr3_aa: CASSSTGGGVWGYTF
d_call: TRBD1; cdr3_length: 16; j_call: TRBJ1-5; v_call: TRBV19; clone_size: NA; cdr3_nt: TGTGCCAGTAGGCGAACTCCGGGACAGTCCGATCAGCCCCAGCATTTT; cdr3_aa: CASRRTPGQSDQPQHF
d_call: NA; cdr3_length: 14; j_call: TRBJ1-1; v_call: TRBV18; clone_size: few; cdr3_nt: TGTGCCAGCTCACCAACCGACAGTAACACTGAAGCTTTCTTT; cdr3_aa: CASSPTDSNTEAFF
d_call: NA; cdr3_length: 13; j_call: TRBJ2-5; v_call: TRBV5-6; clone_size: NA; cdr3_nt: TGTGCCAGCAGCTCGGGACACCGAGAGACCCAGTACTTC; cdr3_aa: CASSSGHRETQYF
d_call: NA; cdr3_length: 15; j_call: TRBJ2-1; v_call: TRBV6-6; clone_size: NA; cdr3_nt: TGTGCCAGCAGTTATGGGGGCGGGTCTGCTAGTGAGCAGTTCTTC; cdr3_aa: CASSYGGGSASEQFF
d_call: NA; cdr3_length: 13; j_call: TRBJ2-7; v_call: TRBV14; clone_size: NA; cdr3_nt: TGTGCCAGCAGCCCTTCCGGGAAGACCGAGCAGTACTTC; cdr3_aa: CASSPSGKTEQYF
d_call: NA; cdr3_length: 14; j_call: TRBJ1-3; v_call: TRBV18; clone_size: few; cdr3_nt: TGTGCCAGCTCACCCGAGGGCTCTGGAAACACCATATATTTT; cdr3_aa: CASSPEGSGNTIYF
d_call: NA; cdr3_length: 13; j_call: TRBJ2-7; v_call: TRBV30; clone_size: NA; cdr3_nt: TGTGCCTGGAGTACAGCGGGCCGCTACGAGCAGTACTTC; cdr3_aa: CAWSTAGRYEQYF
d_call: NA; cdr3_length: 14; j_call: TRBJ1-3; v_call: TRBV25-1; clone_size: NA; cdr3_nt: TGTGCCAGCATTGTTGTGCGCTCTGGAAACACCATATATTTT; cdr3_aa: CASIVVRSGNTIYF
d_call: NA; cdr3_length: 16; j_call: TRBJ2-5; v_call: TRBV5-1; clone_size: few; cdr3_nt: TGCGCCAGCAGCTTGGAACAGGGCACTTACCAAGAGACCCAGTACTTC; cdr3_aa: CASSLEQGTYQETQYF
d_call: TRBD1; cdr3_length: 16; j_call: TRBJ1-2; v_call: TRBV4-2; clone_size: few; cdr3_nt: TGTGCCAGCAGCCCAAGCGCACAGGGGGCCCGGGGGGGCTACACCTTC; cdr3_aa: CASSPSAQGARGGYTF
d_call: NA; cdr3_length: 17; j_call: TRBJ2-2; v_call: TRBV19; clone_size: NA; cdr3_nt: TGTGCCAGTAGCCCGGGGAGTAGGGGGGGGAACACCGGGGAGCTGTTTTTT; cdr3_aa: CASSPGSRGGNTGELFF
d_call: NA; cdr3_length: 14; j_call: TRBJ1-2; v_call: TRBV15; clone_size: NA; cdr3_nt: TGTGCCACCAGCAGAGATGCGGCTAACTATGGCTACACCTTC; cdr3_aa: CATSRDAANYGYTF